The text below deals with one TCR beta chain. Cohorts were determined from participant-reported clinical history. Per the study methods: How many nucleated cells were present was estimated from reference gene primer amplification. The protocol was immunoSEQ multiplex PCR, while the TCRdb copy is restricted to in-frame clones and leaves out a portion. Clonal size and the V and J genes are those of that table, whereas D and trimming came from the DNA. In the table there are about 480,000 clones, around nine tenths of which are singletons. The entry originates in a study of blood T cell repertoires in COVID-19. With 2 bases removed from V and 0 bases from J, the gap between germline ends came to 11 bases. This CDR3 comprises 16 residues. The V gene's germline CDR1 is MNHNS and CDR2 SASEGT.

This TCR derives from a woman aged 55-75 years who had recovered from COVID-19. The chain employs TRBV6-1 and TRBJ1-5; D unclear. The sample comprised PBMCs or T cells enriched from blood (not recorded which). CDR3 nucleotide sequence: TGTGCCAGCAGTGAACCCCCCTATTTTAGCAATCAGCCCCAGCATTTT. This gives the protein CASSEPPYFSNQPQHF.